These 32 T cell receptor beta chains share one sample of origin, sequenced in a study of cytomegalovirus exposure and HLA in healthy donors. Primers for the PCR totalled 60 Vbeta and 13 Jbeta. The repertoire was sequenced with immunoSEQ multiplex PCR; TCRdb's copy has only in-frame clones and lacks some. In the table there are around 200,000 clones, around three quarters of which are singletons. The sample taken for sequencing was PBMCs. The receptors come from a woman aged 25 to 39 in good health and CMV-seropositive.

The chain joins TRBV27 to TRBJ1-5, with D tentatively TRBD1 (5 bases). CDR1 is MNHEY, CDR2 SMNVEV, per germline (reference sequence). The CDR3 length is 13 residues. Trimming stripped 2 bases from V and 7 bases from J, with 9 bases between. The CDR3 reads CASSLTGVQPQHF. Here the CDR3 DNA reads TGTGCCAGCAGTTTAACGGGGGTCCAGCCCCAGCATTTT.

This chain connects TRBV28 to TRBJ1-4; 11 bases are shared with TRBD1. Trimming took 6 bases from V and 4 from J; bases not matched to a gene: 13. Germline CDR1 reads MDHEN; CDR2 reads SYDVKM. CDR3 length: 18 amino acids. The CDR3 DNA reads TGTGCCAGCAGCCCCGGGACAGGGGGATTGCGGGGTAATGAAAAACTGTTTTTT. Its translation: CASSPGTGGLRGNEKLFF.

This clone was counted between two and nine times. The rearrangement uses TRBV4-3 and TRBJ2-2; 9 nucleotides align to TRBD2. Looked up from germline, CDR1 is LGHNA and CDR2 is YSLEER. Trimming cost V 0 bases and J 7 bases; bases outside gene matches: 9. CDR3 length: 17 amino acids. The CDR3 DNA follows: TGCGCCAGCAGCCAAGATTTGGAAGCGGGGGGCGGCGGGGAGCTGTTTTTT. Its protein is CASSQDLEAGGGGELFF.

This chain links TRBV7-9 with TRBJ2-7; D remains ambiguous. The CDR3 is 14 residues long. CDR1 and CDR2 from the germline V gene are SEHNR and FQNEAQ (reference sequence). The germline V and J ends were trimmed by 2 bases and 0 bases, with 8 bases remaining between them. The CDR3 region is CASSLMTLSYEQYF. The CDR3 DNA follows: TGTGCCAGCAGCTTAATGACACTCTCCTACGAGCAGTACTTC.

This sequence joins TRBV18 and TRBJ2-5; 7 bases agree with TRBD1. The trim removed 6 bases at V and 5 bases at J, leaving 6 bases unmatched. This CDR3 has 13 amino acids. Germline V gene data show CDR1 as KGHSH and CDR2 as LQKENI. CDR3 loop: CASSTGSDETQYF. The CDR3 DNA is TGTGCCAGCTCGACAGGGAGTGATGAGACCCAGTACTTC.

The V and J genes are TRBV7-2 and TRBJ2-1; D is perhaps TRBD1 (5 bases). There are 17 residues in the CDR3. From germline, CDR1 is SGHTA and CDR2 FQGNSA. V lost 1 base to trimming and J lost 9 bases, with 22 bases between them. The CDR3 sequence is CASSLEPGSLYTGEQFF. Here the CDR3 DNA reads TGTGCCAGCAGCTTAGAGCCAGGGTCCCTATATACGGGTGAGCAGTTCTTC.

The CDR3 sequence: CASSLGGVAAEMNTEAFF. In DNA, the CDR3 is TGTGCCAGCAGCTTAGGGGGGGTTGCTGCCGAGATGAACACTGAAGCTTTCTTT. The chain carries TRBV11-3 and TRBJ1-1; D perhaps matches TRBD1 (5 bases). The CDR3 length is 18 residues. The germline V gene has CDR1 SGHNT and CDR2 YENEEA. Trimming left V 1 base short and J 0 bases short, with 18 bases between.

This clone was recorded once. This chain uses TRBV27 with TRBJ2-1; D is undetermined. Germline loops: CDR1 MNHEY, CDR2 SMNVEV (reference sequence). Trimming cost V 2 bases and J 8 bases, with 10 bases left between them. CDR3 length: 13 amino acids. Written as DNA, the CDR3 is TGTGCCAGCAGTTTAGGGCGTGGTTATGAGCAGTTCTTC. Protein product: CASSLGRGYEQFF.

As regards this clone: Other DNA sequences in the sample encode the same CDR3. The CDR3 DNA sequence: TGTGCCAGCAGCCGGGGAGAGACCCAGTACTTC. Protein: CASSRGETQYF. V and J are TRBV27 and TRBJ2-5; D perhaps matches TRBD2 (5 bases). CDR1 is MNHEY, CDR2 SMNVEV, per germline (reference sequence). The length of the CDR3 is 11 residues. V lost 6 bases and J 4 bases, leaving 6 bases between the germline ends.

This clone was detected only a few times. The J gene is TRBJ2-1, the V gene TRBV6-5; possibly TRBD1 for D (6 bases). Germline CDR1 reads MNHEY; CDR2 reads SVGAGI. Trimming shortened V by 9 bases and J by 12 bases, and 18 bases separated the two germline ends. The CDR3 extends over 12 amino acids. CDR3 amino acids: CASSQGFGPQFF. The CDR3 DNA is TGTGCCAGTTCACAGGGTTTCGGACCGCAGTTCTTC.

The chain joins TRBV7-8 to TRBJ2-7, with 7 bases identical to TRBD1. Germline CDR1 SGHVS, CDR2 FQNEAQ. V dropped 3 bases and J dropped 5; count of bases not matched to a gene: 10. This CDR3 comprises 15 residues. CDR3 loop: CASSLKGQRLDEQYF. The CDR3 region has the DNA TGTGCCAGCAGCTTGAAGGGACAGAGGTTGGACGAGCAGTACTTC.

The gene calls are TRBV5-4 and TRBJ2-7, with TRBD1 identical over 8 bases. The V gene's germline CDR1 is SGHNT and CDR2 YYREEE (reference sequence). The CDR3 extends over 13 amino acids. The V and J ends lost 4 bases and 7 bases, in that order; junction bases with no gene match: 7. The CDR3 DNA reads TGTGCCAGCAGCGATGGACAGGGTGTGGAGCAGTACTTC. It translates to CASSDGQGVEQYF.

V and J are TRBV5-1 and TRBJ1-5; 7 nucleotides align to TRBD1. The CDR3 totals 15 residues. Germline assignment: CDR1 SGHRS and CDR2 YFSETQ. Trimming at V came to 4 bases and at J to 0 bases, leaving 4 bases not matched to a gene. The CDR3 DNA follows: TGCGCCAGCAGCAAAGGGACAGATAGCAATCAGCCCCAGCATTTT. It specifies CASSKGTDSNQPQHF.

The CDR3 coding sequence is TGTGCCAGCAGCTCCATCTTCAGGACAGGGGCCCTGTTAAACGAAAAACTGTTTTTT. It encodes CASSSIFRTGALLNEKLFF. The chain is built from TRBV11-2 and TRBJ1-4; 9 nucleotides line up with TRBD1. CDR3 length: 19 residues. CDR1 and CDR2 from the germline V gene are SGHAT and FQNNGV. V lost 4 bases, J lost 8 bases, and 20 bases stayed unmatched.

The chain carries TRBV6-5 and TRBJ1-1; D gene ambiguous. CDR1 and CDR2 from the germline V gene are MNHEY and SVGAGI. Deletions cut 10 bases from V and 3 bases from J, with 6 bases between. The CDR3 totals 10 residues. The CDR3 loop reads CATIDTEAFF. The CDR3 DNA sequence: TGTGCCACCATTGACACTGAAGCTTTCTTT.

CDR3 coding DNA: TGCGCCAGCAGCCAAGATGTTGGAGCCCATAATTCACCCCTCCACTTT. This codes for CASSQDVGAHNSPLHF. This chain joins TRBV4-3 and TRBJ1-6; D gene unclear. Germline loops: CDR1 LGHNA, CDR2 YSLEER. V was clipped by 0 bases and J by 5 bases, with 11 bases between them. The CDR3 runs 16 residues.

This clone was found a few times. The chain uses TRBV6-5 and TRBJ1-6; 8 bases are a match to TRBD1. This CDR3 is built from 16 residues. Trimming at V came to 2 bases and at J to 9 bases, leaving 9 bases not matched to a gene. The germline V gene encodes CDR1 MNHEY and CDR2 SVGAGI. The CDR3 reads CASSYNRGTLSSPLHF. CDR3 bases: TGTGCCAGCAGTTACAACAGGGGGACCTTAAGTTCACCCCTCCACTTT.

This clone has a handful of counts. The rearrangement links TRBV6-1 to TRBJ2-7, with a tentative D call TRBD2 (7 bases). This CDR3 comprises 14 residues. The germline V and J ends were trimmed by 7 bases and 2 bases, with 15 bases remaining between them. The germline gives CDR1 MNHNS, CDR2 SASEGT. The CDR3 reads CASNKRGGTYEQYF. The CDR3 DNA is TGTGCCAGCAACAAAAGGGGGGGGACCTACGAGCAGTACTTC.

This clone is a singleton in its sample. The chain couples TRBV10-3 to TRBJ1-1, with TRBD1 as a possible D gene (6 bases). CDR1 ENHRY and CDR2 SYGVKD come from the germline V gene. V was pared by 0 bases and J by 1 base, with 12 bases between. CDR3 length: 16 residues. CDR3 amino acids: CAISESAQGRNTEAFF. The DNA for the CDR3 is TGTGCCATCAGTGAGTCGGCACAGGGTCGGAACACTGAAGCTTTCTTT.

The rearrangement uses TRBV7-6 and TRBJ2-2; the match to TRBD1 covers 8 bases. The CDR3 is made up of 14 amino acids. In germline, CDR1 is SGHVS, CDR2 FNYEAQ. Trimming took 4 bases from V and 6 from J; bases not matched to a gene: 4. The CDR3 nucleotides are TGTGCCAGCAGCTCAAACAGGGGGTCCGGGGAGCTGTTTTTT. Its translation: CASSSNRGSGELFF. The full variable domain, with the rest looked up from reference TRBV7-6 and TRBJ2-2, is GAGVSQSPRYKVTKRGQDVALRCDPISGHVSLYWYRQALGQGPEFLTYFNYEAQQDKSGLPNDRFSAERPEGSISTLTIQRTEQRDSAMYRCASSSNRGSGELFFGEGSRLTVL.

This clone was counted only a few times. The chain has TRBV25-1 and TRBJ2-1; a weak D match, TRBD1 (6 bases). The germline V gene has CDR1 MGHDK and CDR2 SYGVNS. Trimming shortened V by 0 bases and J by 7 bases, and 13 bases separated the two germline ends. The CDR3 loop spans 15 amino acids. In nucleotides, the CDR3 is TGTGCCAGCAGTGAATATACAGGGAAGTTAAATGAGCAGTTCTTC. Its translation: CASSEYTGKLNEQFF.

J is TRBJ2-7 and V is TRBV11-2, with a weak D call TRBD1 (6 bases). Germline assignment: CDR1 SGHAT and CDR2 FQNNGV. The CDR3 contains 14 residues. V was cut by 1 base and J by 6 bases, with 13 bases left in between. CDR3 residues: CASSLVGTGPEQYF. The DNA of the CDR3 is TGTGCCAGCAGCTTAGTCGGAACAGGGCCCGAGCAGTACTTC.

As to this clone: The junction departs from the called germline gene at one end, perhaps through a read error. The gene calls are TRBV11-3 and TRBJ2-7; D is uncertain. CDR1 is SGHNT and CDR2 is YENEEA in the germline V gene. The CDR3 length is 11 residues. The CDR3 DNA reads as TGTGCCAGCAGCTTAGCGTCTGTCATAGCCTTC. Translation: CASSLASVIAF.

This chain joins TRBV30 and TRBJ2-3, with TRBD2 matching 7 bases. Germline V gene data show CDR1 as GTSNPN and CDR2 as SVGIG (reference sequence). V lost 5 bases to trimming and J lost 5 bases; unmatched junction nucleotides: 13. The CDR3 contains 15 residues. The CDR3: CAWGFDGGGRDTQYF. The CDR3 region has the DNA TGTGCCTGGGGTTTCGACGGGGGAGGGAGAGATACGCAGTATTTT. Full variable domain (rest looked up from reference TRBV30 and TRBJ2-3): SQTIHQWPATLVQPVGSPLSLECTVEGTSNPNLYWYRQAAGRGLQLLFYSVGIGQISSEVPQNLSASRPQDRQFILSSKKLLLSDSGFYLCAWGFDGGGRDTQYFGPGTRLTVL.

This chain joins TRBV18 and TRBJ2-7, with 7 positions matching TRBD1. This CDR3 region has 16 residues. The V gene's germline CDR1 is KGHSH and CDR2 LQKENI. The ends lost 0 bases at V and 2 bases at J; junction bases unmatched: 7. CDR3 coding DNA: TGTGCCAGCTCACCACCGGGGACAGCAAGGGCCTACGAGCAGTACTTC. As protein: CASSPPGTARAYEQYF. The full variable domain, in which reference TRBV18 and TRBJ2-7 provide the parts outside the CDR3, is NAGVMQNPRHLVRRRGQEARLRCSPMKGHSHVYWYRQLPEEGLKFMVYLQKENIIDESGMPKERFSAEFPKEGPSILRIQQVVRGDSAAYFCASSPPGTARAYEQYFGPGTRLTVT.

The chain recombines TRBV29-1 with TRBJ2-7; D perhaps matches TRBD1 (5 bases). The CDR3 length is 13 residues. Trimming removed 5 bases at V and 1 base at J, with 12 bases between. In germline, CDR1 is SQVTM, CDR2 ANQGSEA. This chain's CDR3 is CSVSGHNSYEQYF. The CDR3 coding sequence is TGCAGCGTTTCCGGACACAATTCCTACGAGCAGTACTTC.

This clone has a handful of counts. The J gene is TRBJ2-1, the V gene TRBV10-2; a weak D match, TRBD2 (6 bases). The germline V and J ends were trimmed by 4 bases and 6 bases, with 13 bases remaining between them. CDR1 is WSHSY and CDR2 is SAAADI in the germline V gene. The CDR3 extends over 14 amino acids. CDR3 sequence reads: CASSVMREGNEQFF. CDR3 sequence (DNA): TGCGCCAGCAGTGTGATGCGGGAAGGCAATGAGCAGTTCTTC.

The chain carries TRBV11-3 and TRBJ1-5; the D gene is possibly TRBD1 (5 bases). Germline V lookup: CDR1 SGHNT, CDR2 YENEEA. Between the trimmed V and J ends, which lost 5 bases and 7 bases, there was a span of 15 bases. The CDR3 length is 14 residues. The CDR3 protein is CASSPGGEGQPQHF. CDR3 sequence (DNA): TGTGCCAGCAGCCCCGGAGGGGAAGGGCAGCCCCAGCATTTT. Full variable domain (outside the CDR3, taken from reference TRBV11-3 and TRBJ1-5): EAGVVQSPRYKIIEKKQPVAFWCNPISGHNTLYWYLQNLGQGPELLIRYENEEAVDDSQLPKDRFSAERLKGVDSTLKIQPAELGDSAVYLCASSPGGEGQPQHFGDGTRLSIL.

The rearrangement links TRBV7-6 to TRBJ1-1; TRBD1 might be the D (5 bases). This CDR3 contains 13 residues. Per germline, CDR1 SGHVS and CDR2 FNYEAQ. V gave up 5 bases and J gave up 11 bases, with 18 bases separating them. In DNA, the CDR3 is TGTGCCAGCAGCGGCGGGACCCCTCTACCGGCTTTCTTT. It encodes CASSGGTPLPAFF.

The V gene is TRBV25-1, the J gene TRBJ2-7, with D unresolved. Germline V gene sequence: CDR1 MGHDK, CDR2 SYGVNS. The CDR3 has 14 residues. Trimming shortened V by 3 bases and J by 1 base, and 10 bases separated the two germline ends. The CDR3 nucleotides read TGTGCCAGCAGTGATGTGAGGAGTTCCTACGAGCAGTACTTC. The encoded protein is CASSDVRSSYEQYF.

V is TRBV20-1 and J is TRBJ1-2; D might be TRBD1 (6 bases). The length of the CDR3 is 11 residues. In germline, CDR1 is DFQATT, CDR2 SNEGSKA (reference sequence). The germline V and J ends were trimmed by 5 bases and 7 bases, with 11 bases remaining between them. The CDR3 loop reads CSAGWGLGYTF. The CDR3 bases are TGCAGTGCTGGATGGGGGCTTGGCTACACCTTC.

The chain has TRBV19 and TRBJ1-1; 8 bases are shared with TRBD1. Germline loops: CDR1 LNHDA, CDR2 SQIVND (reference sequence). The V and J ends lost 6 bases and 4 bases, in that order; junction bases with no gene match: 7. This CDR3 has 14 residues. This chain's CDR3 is CASRIQGAGTEAFF. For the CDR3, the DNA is TGTGCCAGTAGGATTCAGGGGGCAGGCACTGAAGCTTTCTTT.